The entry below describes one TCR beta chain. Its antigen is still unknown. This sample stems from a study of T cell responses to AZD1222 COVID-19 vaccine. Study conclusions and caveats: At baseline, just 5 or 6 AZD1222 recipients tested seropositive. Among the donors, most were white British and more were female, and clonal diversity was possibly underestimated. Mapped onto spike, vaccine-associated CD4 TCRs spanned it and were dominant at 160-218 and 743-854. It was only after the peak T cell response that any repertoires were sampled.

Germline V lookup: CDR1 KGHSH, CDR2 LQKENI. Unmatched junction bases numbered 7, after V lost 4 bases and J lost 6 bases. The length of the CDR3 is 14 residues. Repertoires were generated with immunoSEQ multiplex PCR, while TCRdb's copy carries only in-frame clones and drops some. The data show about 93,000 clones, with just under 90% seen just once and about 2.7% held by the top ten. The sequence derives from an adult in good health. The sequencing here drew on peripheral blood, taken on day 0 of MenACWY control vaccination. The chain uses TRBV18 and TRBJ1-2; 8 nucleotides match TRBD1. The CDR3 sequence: CASSRQGAADGYTF. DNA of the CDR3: TGTGCCAGCTCACGGCAGGGGGCCGCGGATGGCTACACCTTC.